A selection of T cell receptor beta chains follows, all from one sample in a study of response to subunit inactivated influenza vaccine. TCRdb reprocessed the RT-PCR reads with MiXCR, giving one entry per CDR3 protein. The sample lists about 570,000 distinct CDR3 sequences; approximately 10% were seen once. The same specimen was also included in a second study, on T cells expressing NK-cell markers.

Material: PBMCs from blood, obtained on the day of vaccination. These receptor sequences come from a man between 45 and 60 years old who received an inactivated influenza vaccine. The CDR3 runs from the conserved cysteine through the conserved F or W. D genes are given only for firm matches. Only some rows state a clone size, as once, few, many or a class for expanded clones.

TRBV3-1	-	TRBJ1-6	many	CASSQTAAVMRAPLHF	TGTGCCAGCAGCCAAACCGCGGCCGTCATGAGGGCACCCCTCCACTTT
TRBV7-2	-	TRBJ2-1	many	CASSEVGGLYYEQFF	TGTGCCAGCAGCGAGGTCGGGGGGCTTTACTATGAGCAGTTCTTC
TRBV6-5	-	TRBJ2-4	-	CASSYSRGGRIQYF	TGTGCCAGCAGTTACTCAAGGGGGGGGCGCATTCAGTACTTC
TRBV3-1	TRBD1	TRBJ2-3	few	CASSQDSPGTGITTDTQYF	TGTGCCAGCAGCCAAGATTCCCCCGGGACAGGGATAACCACAGATACGCAGTATTTT
TRBV3-1	TRBD1	TRBJ2-7	many	CASSREPGQGAHEQYF	TGTGCCAGCAGCCGGGAACCGGGACAGGGGGCCCACGAGCAGTACTTC
TRBV4-1	-	TRBJ2-6	few	CASRDTRAGGANVLTF	TGCGCCAGCAGGGATACTCGGGCGGGAGGGGCCAACGTCCTGACTTTC
TRBV28	TRBD2	TRBJ2-2	-	CASSFVGLAENTGELFF	TGTGCCAGCAGTTTCGTAGGACTAGCGGAGAACACCGGGGAGCTGTTTTTT
TRBV12-5	-	TRBJ1-1	many	CASGLAGNTEAFF	TGTGCTAGTGGTTTAGCGGGCAACACTGAAGCTTTCTTT
TRBV2	-	TRBJ1-3	many	CASNDGIIKRVANGNTIYF	TGTGCCAGTAACGACGGGATAATAAAAAGGGTGGCGAACGGAAACACCATATATTTT
TRBV3-1	-	TRBJ2-7	few	CASSPGPGARYEQYF	TGTGCCAGCAGCCCAGGCCCAGGGGCACGCTACGAGCAGTACTTC
TRBV7-8	-	TRBJ2-5	-	CASSLGSSPETQYF	TGTGCCAGCAGCTTAGGTAGTAGCCCAGAGACCCAGTACTTC
TRBV11-2	-	TRBJ2-7	few	CASSQSQGVYEQYF	TGTGCCAGCAGCCAGAGCCAAGGGGTTTACGAGCAGTACTTC
TRBV6-2/TRBV6-3	TRBD2	TRBJ2-7	-	CASSLRPAGGTYEQYF	TGTGCCAGCAGTCTCCGACCAGCGGGAGGGACCTACGAGCAGTACTTC
TRBV12-3/TRBV12-4	-	TRBJ2-1	few	CASTTVEFTYNEQFF	TGTGCCAGCACCACTGTTGAGTTTACCTACAATGAGCAGTTCTTC
TRBV9	TRBD1	TRBJ2-3	-	CASSGDRGLTDTQYF	TGTGCCAGCAGCGGCGACAGGGGGCTTACAGATACGCAGTATTTT
TRBV7-8	-	TRBJ2-7	few	CASSLEDASYEQYF	TGTGCCAGCAGCTTAGAGGACGCCTCCTACGAGCAGTACTTC
TRBV5-1	-	TRBJ2-2	few	CASSERANTGELFF	TGCGCCAGCAGCGAGCGAGCGAACACCGGGGAGCTGTTTTTT
TRBV4-3	-	TRBJ2-3	few	CASSPLSSTDTQYF	TGCGCCAGCAGCCCCTTGTCTAGCACAGATACGCAGTATTTT